The 10 T cell receptor beta chains presented below share a single source sample, sequenced in a study of blood T cell repertoires in COVID-19. Sequenced by immunoSEQ multiplex PCR; TCRdb stores in-frame clones only, minus some. The profile shows more than 300,000 clones, around nine tenths of them singletons. Sequenced sample: PBMCs or T cells enriched from blood (not recorded which). The receptors originated from a woman under 40 who had recovered from COVID-19.

J is TRBJ2-3 and V is TRBV7-2, with D perhaps TRBD2 (5 bases). The CDR3 is 13 amino acids. Germline V gene lookup returns CDR1 SGHTA and CDR2 FQGNSA. Deletions cut 4 bases from V and 11 bases from J, with 16 bases between. The DNA of the CDR3 is TGTGCCAGCAGCTCCTCCCCGGCCGGAGGGCAGTATTTT. Translation gives CASSSSPAGGQYF. Variable domain in full (rest from reference TRBV7-2 and TRBJ2-3): GAGVSQSPSNKVTEKGKDVELRCDPISGHTALYWYRQSLGQGLEFLIYFQGNSAPDKSGLPSDRFSAERTGGSVSTLTIQRTQQEDSAVYLCASSSSPAGGQYFGPGTRLTVL.

The V and J genes are TRBV2 and TRBJ2-2, with D unresolved. CDR3 size: 11 residues. V was cut by 6 bases and J by 8 bases, with 7 bases left in between. From germline, CDR1 is SNHLY and CDR2 FYNNEI. The CDR3 is CASSLQGELFF. The CDR3 DNA reads TGTGCCAGCAGCCTACAGGGGGAGCTGTTTTTT. Full variable domain (outside the CDR3, taken from reference TRBV2 and TRBJ2-2): EPEVTQTPSHQVTQMGQEVILRCVPISNHLYFYWYRQILGQKVEFLVSFYNNEISEKSEIFDDQFSVERPDGSNFTLKIRSTKLEDSAMYFCASSLQGELFFGEGSRLTVL.

This chain uses TRBV10-2 with TRBJ1-6; D not resolved. The V end lost 0 bases, the J end lost 14 bases, and 11 bases lay between the germline ends. Germline assignment: CDR1 WSHSY and CDR2 SAAADI. This CDR3 spans 13 amino acids. The CDR3 DNA follows: TGCGCCAGCAGTGAGTCGACACCCCCAGCCCTCCACTTT. It specifies CASSESTPPALHF.

The chain couples TRBV7-9 to TRBJ1-3; tentative D call: TRBD1 (5 bases). Germline values: CDR1 SEHNR, CDR2 FQNEAQ (reference sequence). The CDR3 is made up of 16 amino acids. Trimming pared 3 bases from V and 4 bases from J, leaving 16 bases between. CDR3 amino acids: CASSLDMGLGGNTIYF. CDR3 nucleotides: TGTGCCAGCAGCTTGGACATGGGGCTTGGCGGAAACACCATATATTTT.

There are a few counts of this clone. V is TRBV19 and J is TRBJ1-5; 7 positions match TRBD1. Germline V gene data show CDR1 as LNHDA and CDR2 as SQIVND (reference sequence). CDR3 length: 13 amino acids. Unmatched junction bases numbered 6, after V lost 10 bases and J lost 3 bases. The CDR3 DNA reads as TGTGCCACCAGGGACAGAGACAATCAGCCCCAGCATTTT. Encoded protein: CATRDRDNQPQHF.

This sequence joins TRBV30 and TRBJ1-6; maybe TRBD1 (6 bases). The CDR3 runs 17 residues. V was clipped by 0 bases and J by 5 bases, with 17 bases between them. The V gene's germline CDR1 is GTSNPN and CDR2 SVGIG (reference sequence). The CDR3 reads CAWSVPGHSRNNSPLHF. The CDR3 nucleotides are TGTGCCTGGAGTGTACCGGGACATTCCCGAAATAATTCACCCCTCCACTTT.

This sequence joins TRBV9 and TRBJ2-1, with D possibly matching TRBD2 (6 bases). The CDR3 runs to 16 residues. Germline V gene sequence: CDR1 SGDLS, CDR2 YYNGEE. Trimming removed 0 bases from V and 4 bases from J, with 14 bases in between. CDR3 region: CASSVVPDGGYNEQFF. CDR3 in DNA: TGTGCCAGCAGCGTAGTCCCGGACGGGGGTTACAATGAGCAGTTCTTC.

The chain employs TRBV5-4 and TRBJ1-2; TRBD1 matches 8 bases. Germline V lookup: CDR1 SGHNT, CDR2 YYREEE (reference sequence). The CDR3 has 14 residues. V gave up 0 bases and J gave up 5 bases; unmatched junction bases: 3. Here the CDR3 reads CASSLEQGAYGYTF. The DNA of the CDR3 is TGTGCCAGCAGCTTGGAGCAGGGGGCTTATGGCTACACCTTC.

The genes are TRBV6-5 and TRBJ2-3; D is possibly TRBD2 (5 bases). The CDR3 is made up of 14 amino acids. V was pared by 6 bases and J by 0 bases, with 10 bases between. CDR1 is MNHEY and CDR2 is SVGAGI in the germline V gene. In DNA form, the CDR3 reads TGTGCCAGCAGGAGGGTTGCCAGCACAGATACGCAGTATTTT. Its translation is CASRRVASTDTQYF.

The chain is built from TRBV5-6 and TRBJ1-1; TRBD1 might be the D (6 bases). This CDR3 has 15 amino acids. Germline V gene lookup returns CDR1 SGHDT and CDR2 YYEEEE. V lost 2 bases to trimming and J lost 4 bases, with 15 bases between them. Here the CDR3 reads CASSFWGPAGTEAFF. CDR3 DNA sequence: TGTGCCAGCAGCTTTTGGGGGCCTGCGGGCACTGAAGCTTTCTTT. The variable domain in full, with the rest retrieved from reference TRBV5-6 and TRBJ1-1, is DAGVTQSPTHLIKTRGQQVTLRCSPKSGHDTVSWYQQALGQGPQFIFQYYEEEERQRGNFPDRFSGHQFPNYSSELNVNALLLGDSALYLCASSFWGPAGTEAFFGQGTRLTVV.